A selection of T cell receptor beta chains follows, all from one sample in a study of regulatory T cells in long-lasting Graves disease. TCRdb reprocessed the multiplex PCR reads via MiXCR and lists one record per CDR3 protein. The table lists 440,000 or so distinct CDR3 sequences, roughly 15% of them singletons. These data were also filed under a second study, of T cells in Graves' hyperthyroidism and ophthalmopathy.

Sequences were derived from peripheral blood mononuclear cells (PBMCs), sampled at new diagnosis, from a patient treated with antithyroid drugs. Receptor source: a woman under 40 with Graves disease. CDR3s include the opening cysteine and the closing phenylalanine or tryptophan. D genes are given only for firm matches. Clone size appears in some rows only: once, few, many, or a class for an expanded clone.

d_call cdr3_length clone_size j_call v_call cdr3_aa cdr3_nt
. 14 many TRBJ1-5 TRBV10-3 CAISEGYSNQPQHF TGTGCCATCAGTGAAGGTTATAGCAATCAGCCCCAGCATTTT
. 19 many TRBJ1-5 TRBV28 CASSPLTGPSLRGDQPQHF TGTGCCAGCAGTCCCTTGACAGGACCAAGCCTTAGGGGGGATCAGCCCCAGCATTTT
TRBD2 15 many TRBJ2-7 TRBV6-1 CASSTPGLAGDEQYF TGTGCCAGCAGTACCCCTGGACTAGCGGGAGACGAGCAGTACTTC
. 14 . TRBJ2-1 TRBV19 CASRVGRDANEQFF TGTGCCAGCCGTGTCGGACGGGACGCGAATGAGCAGTTCTTC
. 15 . TRBJ2-7 TRBV29-1 CSVEAGHSSQHEQYF TGCAGCGTTGAAGCCGGTCACTCCTCTCAACACGAGCAGTACTTC
. 17 many TRBJ1-3 TRBV2 CASSEVHREVSGNTIYF TGTGCCAGCAGTGAAGTTCACAGGGAGGTCTCTGGAAACACCATATATTTT
. 17 many TRBJ2-2 TRBV30 CAWSSGAVEPNTGELFF TGTGCCTGGAGTTCGGGAGCGGTCGAGCCGAACACCGGGGAGCTGTTTTTT
TRBD2 17 many TRBJ2-3 TRBV20-1 CSARGVTSGVSTDTQYF TGCAGTGCTAGGGGAGTGACTAGCGGGGTTAGCACAGATACGCAGTATTTT
TRBD2 16 . TRBJ2-3 TRBV24-1 CATSQTSGRNTDTQYF TGTGCCACCAGCCAAACTAGCGGGAGGAACACAGATACGCAGTATTTT
. 14 many TRBJ2-3 TRBV28 CASSGRVSTDTQYF TGTGCCAGCAGCGGGAGAGTGAGCACAGATACGCAGTATTTT
. 15 once TRBJ1-1 TRBV5-1 CASSLGVALNTEAFF TGTGCCAGCAGCTTGGGGGTGGCTTTGAACACTGAAGCTTTCTTT
TRBD2 17 . TRBJ2-1 TRBV19 CASSTRLAGSSYNEQFF TGTGCCAGTAGTACGCGCCTAGCGGGGAGCTCCTACAATGAGCAGTTCTTC
TRBD2 19 . TRBJ2-1 TRBV6-9 CASSYVAGLNGRTYNEQFF TGTGCCAGCAGTTACGTTGCAGGGCTAAACGGGAGGACCTACAATGAGCAGTTCTTC
. 14 many TRBJ2-5 TRBV20-1 CSARDPRGGETQYF TGCAGTGCTAGAGATCCCCGAGGAGGGGAGACCCAGTACTTC
. 17 . TRBJ2-6 TRBV6-1 CASSDSPTGSGANVLTF TGTGCCAGCAGTGACTCTCCTACAGGCTCTGGGGCCAACGTCCTGACTTTC
TRBD2 13 . TRBJ2-7 TRBV6-2/TRBV6-3 CASSELAGDEQYF TGTGCCAGCAGTGAGCTAGCGGGGGACGAGCAGTACTTC
. 14 many TRBJ2-1 TRBV11-2 CASIGTLGDNEQFF TGTGCCAGCATCGGGACTCTCGGTGACAATGAGCAGTTCTTC
. 16 many TRBJ2-1 TRBV11-2 CASSSTGRPSYNEQFF TGTGCCAGCAGCTCTACAGGGCGCCCTTCCTACAATGAGCAGTTCTTC
. 17 many TRBJ1-2 TRBV6-5 CASSYSRGARHPYGYTF TGTGCCAGCAGTTACTCGAGGGGGGCCCGCCACCCCTATGGCTACACCTTC
. 15 . TRBJ2-3 TRBV20-1 CSARDNRRGTDTQYF TGCAGTGCTAGAGATAATAGGAGAGGAACAGATACGCAGTATTTT
TRBD2 18 . TRBJ2-3 TRBV7-2 CASSWGLAGGPSGDTQYF TGTGCCAGCAGCTGGGGACTAGCGGGAGGGCCCAGCGGGGATACGCAGTATTTT
TRBD1 13 . TRBJ2-7 TRBV7-2 CASSPTGVGEQYF TGTGCCAGCAGCCCGACAGGGGTTGGGGAGCAGTACTTC
TRBD2 15 . TRBJ2-2 TRBV7-9 CASKGWRELTGELFF TGTGCCAGCAAAGGCTGGCGGGAGCTCACCGGGGAGCTGTTTTTT
TRBD2 12 many TRBJ2-7 TRBV28 CASSLGLYEQYF TGTGCCAGCAGTCTGGGACTATACGAGCAGTACTTC
. 16 few TRBJ2-3 TRBV19 CASRSAGRSSTDTQYF TGTGCCAGTAGGTCCGCCGGGCGCTCTAGCACAGATACGCAGTATTTT
. 16 . TRBJ2-4 TRBV7-2 CASSSPRDGYKNIQYF TGTGCCAGCAGCTCACCCCGGGACGGCTACAAAAACATTCAGTACTTC
. 14 many TRBJ1-2 TRBV2 CASSLLTGNYGYTF TGTGCCAGCAGTCTATTAACAGGGAACTATGGCTACACCTTC
. 18 many TRBJ1-2 TRBV20-1 CSASTFRAPRGGSYGYTF TGCAGTGCTAGCACTTTCCGGGCCCCGAGGGGAGGATCCTATGGCTACACCTTC
. 12 few TRBJ1-2 TRBV9 CATSRVGYGYTF TGTGCCACCTCGCGGGTCGGCTATGGCTACACCTTC
. 18 many TRBJ1-5 TRBV2 CASSPRRGLTNSNQPQHF TGTGCCAGCAGTCCCCGGCGGGGGCTGACAAATAGCAATCAGCCCCAGCATTTT
. 15 . TRBJ2-5 TRBV7-9 CASSLALRARETQYF TGTGCCAGCAGCTTAGCGCTGAGGGCCCGAGAGACCCAGTACTTC
TRBD1 16 once TRBJ1-5 TRBV28 CASSLLGRGEDQPQHF TGTGCCAGCAGTTTATTAGGCAGGGGGGAGGATCAGCCCCAGCATTTT
TRBD2 15 many TRBJ2-1 TRBV27 CASTSGTSGRYEQFF TGTGCCAGCACATCAGGGACTAGCGGGAGATATGAGCAGTTCTTC
TRBD2 15 . TRBJ2-7 TRBV28 CASSLSERGSYEQYF TGTGCCAGCAGTTTATCCGAGCGGGGGTCCTACGAGCAGTACTTC
TRBD1 14 few TRBJ1-5 TRBV9 CASSGSGGGEPQHF TGTGCCAGCAGCGGCTCAGGGGGTGGGGAGCCCCAGCATTTT
. 18 . TRBJ1-2 TRBV6-1 CASSETLEGTVNNYGYTF TGTGCCAGCAGTGAAACCCTGGAGGGGACGGTAAATAACTATGGCTACACCTTC
TRBD2 15 many TRBJ2-1 TRBV5-8 CASSLLAGGGSEQFF TGTGCCAGCAGCTTGTTAGCGGGAGGAGGGAGTGAGCAGTTCTTC
. 13 many TRBJ1-1 TRBV7-7 CASSLKQGTEAFF TGTGCTAGCAGCCTGAAACAGGGCACTGAAGCTTTCTTT
. 13 few TRBJ2-7 TRBV10-3 CATRRGEANEQYF TGTGCCACTCGGAGGGGGGAGGCCAACGAGCAGTACTTC
. 13 . TRBJ1-1 TRBV5-1 CASSFELNTEAFF TGCGCCAGCAGCTTCGAGTTGAACACTGAAGCTTTCTTT
. 14 many TRBJ2-2 TRBV7-2 CASSSYGDIGELFF TGTGCCAGCAGCTCGTACGGGGATATCGGGGAGCTGTTTTTT
. 15 few TRBJ2-1 TRBV9 CASSGAGAGYNEQFF TGTGCCAGCAGCGGCGCGGGGGCCGGGTACAATGAGCAGTTCTTC
. 13 many TRBJ2-5 TRBV6-2/TRBV6-3 CASSYPWGETQYF TGTGCCAGCAGTTACCCATGGGGGGAGACCCAGTACTTC
. 16 many TRBJ1-2 TRBV20-1 CSARDLKGQSPYGYTF TGCAGTGCTAGAGATCTTAAAGGGCAGAGTCCCTATGGCTACACCTTC
TRBD2 16 few TRBJ2-2 TRBV4-1 CASSGGSGTVGGELFF TGCGCCAGCAGCGGAGGGAGCGGGACCGTCGGCGGGGAGCTGTTTTTT
. 13 . TRBJ1-4 TRBV2 CASHYRVGEKLFF TGTGCCAGCCATTACAGGGTGGGGGAAAAACTGTTTTTT
TRBD2 14 many TRBJ2-2 TRBV3-1 CASSLLGGVGELFF TGTGCCAGCAGCCTCCTGGGGGGGGTCGGGGAGCTGTTTTTT
. 12 . TRBJ1-1 TRBV20-1 CRVEAGSAEAFF TGCAGAGTGGAGGCGGGGTCTGCTGAAGCTTTCTTT
. 13 many TRBJ2-1 TRBV11-3 CASSLESGPEQFF TGTGCCAGCAGCTTAGAGTCCGGCCCTGAGCAGTTCTTC
TRBD1 16 many TRBJ2-5 TRBV7-9 CASSLGDRGRVETQYF TGTGCCAGCAGCTTAGGCGACAGGGGTCGAGTAGAGACCCAGTACTTC
. 11 many TRBJ1-6 TRBV3-1 CASSQDSPLHF TGTGCCAGCAGCCAGGATTCACCCCTCCACTTT
. 14 few TRBJ2-2 TRBV5-1 CASSFGARFEELFF TGCGCCAGCAGCTTTGGGGCCCGTTTTGAGGAGCTGTTTTTT
TRBD2 14 many TRBJ2-1 TRBV5-1 CASGSSGYYNEQFF TGCGCCAGCGGATCTAGCGGGTATTACAATGAGCAGTTCTTC
. 10 many TRBJ2-1 TRBV11-1 CASSSEVQFF TGTGCCAGCAGCTCCGAGGTGCAGTTCTTC
TRBD1 16 many TRBJ2-1 TRBV24-1 CATSDTGTGGFGEQFF TGTGCCACCAGTGATACCGGGACAGGGGGCTTTGGTGAGCAGTTCTTC
. 13 . TRBJ1-5 TRBV6-1 CASSEHPNQPQHF TGTGCCAGCTCGGAGCACCCTAATCAGCCCCAGCATTTT
. 12 many TRBJ2-7 TRBV7-9 CASSFLIYEQYF TGTGCCAGCAGCTTCCTTATATACGAGCAGTACTTC